This T cell receptor beta chain was identified in a study of response to subunit inactivated influenza vaccine. Overall study findings and caveats: The authors put forward the suggestion that each seasonal influenza vaccination may bring in only a limited number of new T cells.

To note about this clonotype: As yet, its antigen is unknown.

One entry per CDR3 protein results from TCRdb running MiXCR on the RT-PCR reads. The profile shows 400,000 to 650,000 distinct CDR3 sequences, around 7.7% of them singletons. This specimen was PBMCs from blood, taken about 24 months after vaccination. The TCR was taken from a man aged 50 to 69 who received an inactivated influenza vaccine.

This CDR3 is CASSAPRRGPYNEQFF. The CDR3 nucleotides are TGTGCCAGCAGCGCCCCTAGGCGGGGGCCTTACAATGAGCAGTTCTTC. This rearrangement joins TRBV11-2 to TRBJ2-1, with D possibly being TRBD2 (7 bases). The CDR3 runs to 16 residues. Germline lookup yields CDR1 SGHAT and CDR2 FQNNGV. Trimming pared 5 bases from V and 4 bases from J, leaving 18 bases between.